Listed here are 18 T cell receptor beta chains from one sample, sequenced in a study of high-grade serous ovarian cancer treatment subgroups. Sequencing was performed with immunoSEQ multiplex PCR; in TCRdb, only in-frame clones are kept and a portion is missing. The table records around 37,000 clones, around 80% of them present only once. Tumor samples were obtained before definitive surgery or chemotherapy. The specimen sequenced was tumor tissue. The source is a human donor with high-grade serous ovarian cancer.

This chain joins TRBV7-6 and TRBJ2-5; unclear D gene. There are 15 residues in the CDR3. Trimming stripped 1 base from V and 1 base from J, with 10 bases between. CDR1 SGHVS and CDR2 FNYEAQ come from the germline V gene. CDR3 nucleotide sequence: TGTGCCAGCAGCTTAGATTTAAGGATCCAAGAGACCCAGTACTTC. Its translation: CASSLDLRIQETQYF.

This clone was detected only a few times. The chain employs TRBV11-3 and TRBJ2-1; D might be TRBD1 (5 bases). Deletions cut 0 bases from V and 0 bases from J, with 6 bases between. The CDR3 has 15 amino acids. CDR1 is SGHNT, CDR2 YENEEA, per germline. The CDR3 nucleotides read TGTGCCAGCAGCTTAGAAGGGGTCTCCTACAATGAGCAGTTCTTC. Residues: CASSLEGVSYNEQFF.

The genes are TRBV4-3 and TRBJ2-1; 8 bases are shared with TRBD2. The germline CDR1 and CDR2 sequences are LGHNA and YSLEER. The CDR3 covers 16 residues. V trimming: 2 bases; J trimming: 5 bases; junction bases outside the gene matches: 8. CDR3 in amino acids: CASSQRGELADNEQFF. The CDR3 DNA is TGCGCCAGCAGCCAAAGGGGCGAACTAGCGGACAATGAGCAGTTCTTC.

J is TRBJ2-7 and V is TRBV14; TRBD1 agrees at 8 bases. V trimming: 4 bases; J trimming: 1 base; junction bases outside the gene matches: 12. The CDR3 runs to 17 residues. Germline values: CDR1 SGHDN, CDR2 FVKESK. The CDR3 nucleotides read TGTGCCAGCAGCCGGGGGGCAGGGGGCGGCCATTCCTACGAGCAGTACTTC. This encodes CASSRGAGGGHSYEQYF.

J is TRBJ2-6 and V is TRBV7-9; D is unresolved. Trimming pared 6 bases from V and 2 bases from J, leaving 8 bases between. Germline CDR1 SEHNR, CDR2 FQNEAQ (reference sequence). The CDR3 consists of 14 residues. The DNA for the CDR3 is TGTGCCAGCAGTGATAGGACTGGGGCCAACGTCCTGACTTTC. This translates into CASSDRTGANVLTF.

The chain couples TRBV7-2 to TRBJ1-5, with a weak D call TRBD1 (5 bases). CDR3 size: 15 residues. Germline V gene data show CDR1 as SGHTA and CDR2 as FQGNSA. Trimming shortened V by 2 bases and J by 4 bases, and 12 bases separated the two germline ends. The CDR3, as DNA: TGTGCCAGCAGCTTACAGCCGGGGGTTAATCAGCCCCAGCATTTT. It codes for CASSLQPGVNQPQHF.

The V call is TRBV5-1, the J call TRBJ1-3; 9 bases are a match to TRBD1. Losses at the gene ends were 2 bases for V and 4 bases for J; bases not matched to a gene: 1. Germline CDR1 reads SGHRS; CDR2 reads YFSETQ. The CDR3 totals 14 residues. CDR3 DNA sequence: TGCGCCAGCAGCTTAGGGACAGGGGGAAACACCATATATTTT. Translated: CASSLGTGGNTIYF.

This rearrangement joins TRBV5-4 to TRBJ1-2; 12 bases fit TRBD1. Germline-derived CDR1 and CDR2 are SGHNT and YYREEE (reference sequence). This CDR3 spans 17 amino acids. Trimming cost V 4 bases and J 0 bases; bases outside gene matches: 7. The CDR3 nucleotides are TGTGCCAGCAGCCCGGGACAGGGGGCGCACTCTAACTATGGCTACACCTTC. It specifies CASSPGQGAHSNYGYTF.

The V gene is TRBV27, the J gene TRBJ2-1; maybe TRBD2 (5 bases). Germline lookup yields CDR1 MNHEY and CDR2 SMNVEV (reference sequence). There are 12 residues in the CDR3. The V and J ends lost 7 bases and 2 bases respectively, with 6 bases between them. The CDR3 nucleotides read TGTGCCAGCACCGGGACCTACAATGAGCAGTTCTTC. Amino acid sequence: CASTGTYNEQFF.

The rearrangement links TRBV19 to TRBJ2-1; 10 positions match TRBD2. CDR1 LNHDA and CDR2 SQIVND come from the germline V gene (reference sequence). CDR3 length equals 15 residues. Trimming removed 5 bases from V and 7 bases from J; junction bases left unmatched: 8. DNA of the CDR3: TGTGCCAGTAGTCCAAGAGCGGGAGGGGGGAATGAGCAGTTCTTC. The encoded protein is CASSPRAGGGNEQFF.

This rearrangement joins TRBV2 to TRBJ2-1; 16 positions agree with TRBD2. The J segment lost 9 bases and the V segment lost 3 bases, leaving 11 bases of the junction unmatched. The length of the CDR3 is 18 residues. CDR1 and CDR2 from the germline V gene are SNHLY and FYNNEI. CDR3 residues: CASSDPGLAGGPRSEQFF. CDR3 nucleotide sequence: TGTGCCAGCAGTGACCCGGGACTAGCGGGAGGGCCAAGGAGTGAGCAGTTCTTC. The whole variable domain, filled in from reference TRBV2 and TRBJ2-1, reads EPEVTQTPSHQVTQMGQEVILRCVPISNHLYFYWYRQILGQKVEFLVSFYNNEISEKSEIFDDQFSVERPDGSNFTLKIRSTKLEDSAMYFCASSDPGLAGGPRSEQFFGPGTRLTVL.

This clone has only a few counts. The chain recombines TRBV19 with TRBJ1-2; TRBD1 aligns across 9 bases. Trimming took 4 bases from V and 6 from J; bases not matched to a gene: 9. This CDR3 is built from 15 residues. CDR1 is LNHDA and CDR2 is SQIVND in the germline V gene (reference sequence). CDR3 DNA: TGTGCCAGTAGTAGACGGGACAGGGACAGGGATGGCTACACCTTC. Its translation: CASSRRDRDRDGYTF. Full variable domain (remainder filled in from reference TRBV19 and TRBJ1-2): DGGITQSPKYLFRKEGQNVTLSCEQNLNHDAMYWYRQDPGQGLRLIYYSQIVNDFQKGDIAEGYSVSREKKESFPLTVTSAQKNPTAFYLCASSRRDRDRDGYTFGSGTRLTVV.

The chain couples TRBV27 to TRBJ2-7; 7 bases are shared with TRBD1. V lost 6 bases and J lost 2; bases outside the gene matches: 7. This CDR3 region has 14 residues. Germline CDR1 and CDR2: MNHEY and SMNVEV (reference sequence). Written as DNA, the CDR3 is TGTGCCAGCAGCGACCGGGACAGCCCCTACGAGCAGTACTTC. This translates into CASSDRDSPYEQYF.

The chain links TRBV27 to TRBJ1-4, with D possibly matching TRBD1 (5 bases). V dropped 7 bases and J dropped 3 bases, with 15 bases sitting between them. The CDR3 runs 15 residues. Germline V gene data show CDR1 as MNHEY and CDR2 as SMNVEV (reference sequence). The CDR3 here is CASTIMGGANEKLFF. For the CDR3, the DNA is TGTGCCAGCACAATTATGGGGGGAGCTAATGAAAAACTGTTTTTT. Variable domain in full (rest from reference TRBV27 and TRBJ1-4): EAQVTQNPRYLITVTGKKLTVTCSQNMNHEYMSWYRQDPGLGLRQIYYSMNVEVTDKGDVPEGYKVSRKEKRNFPLILESPSPNQTSLYFCASTIMGGANEKLFFGSGTQLSVL.

The V call is TRBV5-1, the J call TRBJ2-1; TRBD2 agrees at 7 bases. Germline CDR1 and CDR2: SGHRS and YFSETQ. Trimming cost V 0 bases and J 5 bases; bases outside gene matches: 5. The CDR3 is 15 residues long. The CDR3 region is CASSLAGGSNNEQFF. The DNA of the CDR3 is TGCGCCAGCAGCTTGGCCGGCGGGAGTAACAATGAGCAGTTCTTC.

This chain joins TRBV7-6 and TRBJ2-1, with D unclear. Trimming took 5 bases from V and 4 from J, leaving 6 bases between them. CDR3 length: 12 amino acids. Germline CDR1 SGHVS, CDR2 FNYEAQ. CDR3 nucleotide sequence: TGTGCCAGCAGCCGTTCTTACAATGAGCAGTTCTTC. It translates to CASSRSYNEQFF.

V and J are TRBV19 and TRBJ2-6; D may be TRBD2 (6 bases). The CDR3 has 19 residues. Germline CDR1 is LNHDA and CDR2 is SQIVND (reference sequence). V lost 6 bases to trimming and J lost 2 bases, with 23 bases between them. This CDR3 is CASREAYGTLTPGANVLTF. The CDR3 DNA reads as TGTGCCAGTAGGGAGGCCTACGGGACTCTTACTCCTGGGGCCAACGTCCTGACTTTC. Supplemented by reference TRBV19 and TRBJ2-6, the full variable domain reads DGGITQSPKYLFRKEGQNVTLSCEQNLNHDAMYWYRQDPGQGLRLIYYSQIVNDFQKGDIAEGYSVSREKKESFPLTVTSAQKNPTAFYLCASREAYGTLTPGANVLTFGAGSRLTVL.

The chain has TRBV6-5 and TRBJ2-2; D unclear. The CDR3 has 14 residues. V gave up 2 bases and J gave up 7 bases, with 11 bases separating them. Germline V CDR1 and CDR2: MNHEY, SVGAGI. This chain's CDR3 is CASSYAERDGELFF. As DNA, the CDR3 is TGTGCCAGCAGTTACGCGGAAAGGGACGGGGAGCTGTTTTTT.